The text below deals with one T cell receptor (beta chain). The CDR3 has 17 amino acids. The V gene lost 6 bases and the J gene lost 0 bases, with 21 bases spanning the gap. CDR1 and CDR2 (germline): SNHLY, FYNNEI. These data are taken from a study of blood T cell repertoires in COVID-19. TCRdb's copy holds only in-frame clones and misses some; the assay was immunoSEQ multiplex PCR. The table records approximately 300,000 clones, 85% of them present only once. This receptor was obtained from a young woman who had been exposed to COVID-19. The sequenced sample was PBMCs or T cells enriched from blood (not recorded which). The V and J genes are TRBV2 and TRBJ2-7, with a tentative D call TRBD1 (5 bases). CDR3 sequence (DNA): TGTGCCAGCAGACCCCGAACGCCTTCAGGGTTCTCCTACGAGCAGTACTTC. It codes for CASRPRTPSGFSYEQYF.